This T cell receptor (beta chain) was captured by sequencing in a study of blood T cell repertoires in COVID-19. Study context: Sources were T cells, B-cell-depleted T cells, or PBMCs; the material itself was cDNA or gDNA.

The V gene end was trimmed by 4 bases and the J gene end by 2 bases; junction bases not matched to a gene: 2. Germline loops: CDR1 LNHDA, CDR2 SQIVND (reference sequence). The length of the CDR3 is 14 residues. Under the authors' procedure: Amplifying reference gene primers gave estimates of nucleated cell counts. Clones were read by immunoSEQ multiplex PCR, and TCRdb kept only the in-frame ones, dropping some. For V, J and clone size, that table is used; D and trimming come from the DNA. The sample shows a few hundred thousand clones, around 90% of them seen only once. This study enrolled people aged 18 to 89 from around 25 US geographic areas.

This TCR derives from a woman aged 18-35 years with acute COVID-19. The source material was PBMCs or T cells enriched from blood (not recorded which). This rearrangement joins TRBV19 to TRBJ2-5; the match to TRBD1 covers 9 bases. CDR3 region: CASSRTGAQETQYF. The DNA for the CDR3 is TGTGCCAGTAGTAGGACAGGGGCACAAGAGACCCAGTACTTC.